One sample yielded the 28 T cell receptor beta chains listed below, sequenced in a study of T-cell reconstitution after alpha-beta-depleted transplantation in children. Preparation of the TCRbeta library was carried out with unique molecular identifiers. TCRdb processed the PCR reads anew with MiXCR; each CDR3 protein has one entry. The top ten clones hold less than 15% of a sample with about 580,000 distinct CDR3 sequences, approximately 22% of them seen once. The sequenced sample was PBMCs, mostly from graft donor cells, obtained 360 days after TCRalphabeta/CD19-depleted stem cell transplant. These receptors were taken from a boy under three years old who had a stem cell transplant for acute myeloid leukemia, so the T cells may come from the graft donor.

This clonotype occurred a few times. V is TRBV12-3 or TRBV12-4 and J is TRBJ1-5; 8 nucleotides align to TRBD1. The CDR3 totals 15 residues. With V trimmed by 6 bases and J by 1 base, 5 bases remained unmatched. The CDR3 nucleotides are TGTGCCAGCAGAAGTCAGGGGGCGAGCAATCAGCCCCAGCATTTT. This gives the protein CASRSQGASNQPQHF.

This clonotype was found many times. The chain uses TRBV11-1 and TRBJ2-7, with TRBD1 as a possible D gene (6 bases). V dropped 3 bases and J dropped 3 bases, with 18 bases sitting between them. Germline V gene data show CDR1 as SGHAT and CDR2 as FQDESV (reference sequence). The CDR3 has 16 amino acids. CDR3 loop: CASSLGASNRVYEQYV. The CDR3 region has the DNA TGTGCCAGCAGCTTGGGGGCGTCGAACAGGGTCTACGAGCAGTACGTC.

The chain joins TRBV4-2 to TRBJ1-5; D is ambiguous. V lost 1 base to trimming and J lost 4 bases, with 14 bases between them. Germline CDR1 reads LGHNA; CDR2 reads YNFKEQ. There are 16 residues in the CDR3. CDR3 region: CASSQGTVSSNQPQHF. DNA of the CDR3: TGTGCCAGCAGCCAAGGGACGGTCTCCTCAAATCAGCCCCAGCATTTT.

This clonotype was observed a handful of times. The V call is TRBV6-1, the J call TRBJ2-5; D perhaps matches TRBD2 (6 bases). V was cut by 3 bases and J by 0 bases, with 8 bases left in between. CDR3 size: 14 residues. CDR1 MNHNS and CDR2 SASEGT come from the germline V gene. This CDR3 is CASSDRDYQETQYF. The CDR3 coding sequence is TGTGCCAGCAGTGACCGGGACTACCAAGAGACCCAGTACTTC.

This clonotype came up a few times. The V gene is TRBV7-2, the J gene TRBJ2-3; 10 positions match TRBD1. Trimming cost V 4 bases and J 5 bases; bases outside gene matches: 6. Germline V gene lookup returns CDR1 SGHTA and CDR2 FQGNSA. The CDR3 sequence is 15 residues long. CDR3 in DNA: TGTGCCAGCAGCTCTTTAGGACAGGGGGGAGATACGCAGTATTTT. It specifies CASSSLGQGGDTQYF. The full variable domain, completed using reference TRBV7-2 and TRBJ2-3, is GAGVSQSPSNKVTEKGKDVELRCDPISGHTALYWYRQSLGQGLEFLIYFQGNSAPDKSGLPSDRFSAERTGGSVSTLTIQRTQQEDSAVYLCASSSLGQGGDTQYFGPGTRLTVL.

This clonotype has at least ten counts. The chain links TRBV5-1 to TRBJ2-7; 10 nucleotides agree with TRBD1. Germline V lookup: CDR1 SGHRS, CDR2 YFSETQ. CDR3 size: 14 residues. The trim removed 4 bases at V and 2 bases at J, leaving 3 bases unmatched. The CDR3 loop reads CASSHGQGAYEQYF. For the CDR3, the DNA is TGCGCCAGCAGCCACGGACAGGGGGCCTACGAGCAGTACTTC.

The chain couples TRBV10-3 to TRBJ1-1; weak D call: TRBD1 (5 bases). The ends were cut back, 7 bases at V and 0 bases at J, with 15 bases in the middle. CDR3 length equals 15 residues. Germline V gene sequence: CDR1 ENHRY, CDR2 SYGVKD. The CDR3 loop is CAIKPSGKMNTEAFF. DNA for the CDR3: TGTGCCATCAAACCGTCAGGGAAAATGAACACTGAAGCTTTCTTT.

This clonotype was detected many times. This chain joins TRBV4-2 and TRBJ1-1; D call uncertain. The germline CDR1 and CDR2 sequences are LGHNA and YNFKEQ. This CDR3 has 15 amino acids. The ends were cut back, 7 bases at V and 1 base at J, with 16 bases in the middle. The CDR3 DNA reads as TGTGCCAGCACCCGTCCCATTGGTTCGAACACTGAAGCTTTCTTT. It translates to CASTRPIGSNTEAFF.

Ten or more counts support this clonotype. The CDR3 coding sequence is TGTGCCATCAGGCGGGGGAAAGATGTAGATACGCAGTATTTT. This codes for CAIRRGKDVDTQYF. The chain uses TRBV10-3 and TRBJ2-3, with 7 bases fitting TRBD2. Germline V gene sequence: CDR1 ENHRY, CDR2 SYGVKD. Trimming removed 6 bases from V and 5 bases from J; junction bases left unmatched: 8. The CDR3 covers 14 residues.

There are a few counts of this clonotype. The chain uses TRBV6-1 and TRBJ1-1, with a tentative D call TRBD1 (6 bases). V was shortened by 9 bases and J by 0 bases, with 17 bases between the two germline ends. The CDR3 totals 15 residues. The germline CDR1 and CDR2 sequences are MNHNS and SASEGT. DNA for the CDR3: TGTGCCAGTCAAAGAGGACAGACCATGAACACTGAAGCTTTCTTT. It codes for CASQRGQTMNTEAFF.

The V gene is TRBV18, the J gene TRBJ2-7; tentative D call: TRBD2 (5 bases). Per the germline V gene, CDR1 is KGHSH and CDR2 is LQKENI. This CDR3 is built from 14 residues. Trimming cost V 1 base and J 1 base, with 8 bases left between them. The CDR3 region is CASSPQGVSYEQYF. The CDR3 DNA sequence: TGTGCCAGCTCACCACAGGGAGTATCCTACGAGCAGTACTTC.

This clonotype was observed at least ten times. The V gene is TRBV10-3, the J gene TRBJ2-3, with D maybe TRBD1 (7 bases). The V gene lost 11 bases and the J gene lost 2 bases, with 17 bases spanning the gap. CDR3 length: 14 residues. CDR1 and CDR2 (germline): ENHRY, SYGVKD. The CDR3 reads CAAGGTVHTDTQYF. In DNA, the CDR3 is TGTGCCGCCGGAGGGACAGTTCACACAGATACGCAGTATTTT.

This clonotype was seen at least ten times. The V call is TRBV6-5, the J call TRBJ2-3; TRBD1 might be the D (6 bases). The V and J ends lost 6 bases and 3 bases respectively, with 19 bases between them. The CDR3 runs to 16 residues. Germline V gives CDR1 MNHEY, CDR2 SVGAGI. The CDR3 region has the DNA TGTGCCAGCAGCCCCCGATCCGAGGGGGTGACAGATACGCAGTATTTT. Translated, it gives CASSPRSEGVTDTQYF.

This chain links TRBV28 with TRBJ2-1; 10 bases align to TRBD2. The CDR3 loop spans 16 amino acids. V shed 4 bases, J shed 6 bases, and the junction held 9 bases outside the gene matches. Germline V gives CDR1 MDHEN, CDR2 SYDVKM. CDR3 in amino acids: CASSSTLAGVINEQFF. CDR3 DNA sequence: TGTGCCAGCAGTTCAACCCTAGCGGGGGTCATCAATGAGCAGTTCTTC. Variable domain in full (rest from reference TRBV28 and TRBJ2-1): DVKVTQSSRYLVKRTGEKVFLECVQDMDHENMFWYRQDPGLGLRLIYFSYDVKMKEKGDIPEGYSVSREKKERFSLILESASTNQTSMYLCASSSTLAGVINEQFFGPGTRLTVL.

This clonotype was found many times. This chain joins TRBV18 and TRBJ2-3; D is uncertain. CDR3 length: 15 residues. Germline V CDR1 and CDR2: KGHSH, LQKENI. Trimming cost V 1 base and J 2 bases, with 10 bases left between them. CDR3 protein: CASSPRQRVTDTQYF. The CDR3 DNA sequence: TGTGCCAGCTCACCACGGCAGCGCGTCACAGATACGCAGTATTTT. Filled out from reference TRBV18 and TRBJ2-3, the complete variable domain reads NAGVMQNPRHLVRRRGQEARLRCSPMKGHSHVYWYRQLPEEGLKFMVYLQKENIIDESGMPKERFSAEFPKEGPSILRIQQVVRGDSAAYFCASSPRQRVTDTQYFGPGTRLTVL.

CDR3 bases: TGTGCCAGCAGTACCTCTATGGACAGGGTCGAGCAGTACTTC. It encodes CASSTSMDRVEQYF. This sequence joins TRBV25-1 and TRBJ2-7; 8 positions match TRBD1. The CDR3 totals 14 residues. V shed 5 bases, J shed 6 bases, and the junction held 9 bases outside the gene matches. Germline lookup yields CDR1 MGHDK and CDR2 SYGVNS.

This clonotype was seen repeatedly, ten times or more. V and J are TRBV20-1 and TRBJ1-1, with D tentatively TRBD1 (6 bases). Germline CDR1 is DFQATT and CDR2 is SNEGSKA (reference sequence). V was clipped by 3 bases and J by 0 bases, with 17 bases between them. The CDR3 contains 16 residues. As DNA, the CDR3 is TGCAGTGCTAGTTGGGGGCCCCTTCTTATGAACACTGAAGCTTTCTTT. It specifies CSASWGPLLMNTEAFF.

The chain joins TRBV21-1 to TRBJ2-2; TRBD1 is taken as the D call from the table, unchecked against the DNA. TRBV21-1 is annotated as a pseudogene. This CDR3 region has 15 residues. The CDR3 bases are TGTGCCAGCAGCAAAGATGGGACAGACACCGGGGAGCTGTTTTTT. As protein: CASSKDGTDTGELFF.

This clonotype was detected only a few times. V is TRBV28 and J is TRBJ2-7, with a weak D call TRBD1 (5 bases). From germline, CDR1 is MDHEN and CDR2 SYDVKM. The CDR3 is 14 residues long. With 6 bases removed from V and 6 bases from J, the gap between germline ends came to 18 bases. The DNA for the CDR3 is TGTGCCAGCAGGCCTCAGGGCGTTGAATCCGAGCAGTACGTC. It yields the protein CASRPQGVESEQYV.

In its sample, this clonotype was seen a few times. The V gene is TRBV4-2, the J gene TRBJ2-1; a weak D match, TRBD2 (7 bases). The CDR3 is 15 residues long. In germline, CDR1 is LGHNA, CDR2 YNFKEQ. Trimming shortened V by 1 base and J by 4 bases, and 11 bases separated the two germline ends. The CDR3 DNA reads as TGTGCCAGCAGCCAAGCTAGGGGGGGTTACAATGAGCAGTTCTTC. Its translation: CASSQARGGYNEQFF.

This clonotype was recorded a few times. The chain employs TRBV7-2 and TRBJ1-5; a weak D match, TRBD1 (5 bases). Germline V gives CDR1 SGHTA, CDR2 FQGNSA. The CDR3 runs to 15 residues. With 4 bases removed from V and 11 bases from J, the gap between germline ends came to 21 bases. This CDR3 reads CASSSRPGRVGAQHF. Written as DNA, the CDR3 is TGTGCCAGCAGCTCCCGACCGGGGCGCGTAGGAGCCCAGCATTTT.

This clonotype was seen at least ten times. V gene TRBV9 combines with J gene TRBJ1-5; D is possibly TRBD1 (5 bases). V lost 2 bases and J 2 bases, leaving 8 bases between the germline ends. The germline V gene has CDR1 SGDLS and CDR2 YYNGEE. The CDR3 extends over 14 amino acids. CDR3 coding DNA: TGTGCCAGCAGCGTTGGGGGGGGCAATCAGCCCCAGCATTTT. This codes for CASSVGGGNQPQHF.

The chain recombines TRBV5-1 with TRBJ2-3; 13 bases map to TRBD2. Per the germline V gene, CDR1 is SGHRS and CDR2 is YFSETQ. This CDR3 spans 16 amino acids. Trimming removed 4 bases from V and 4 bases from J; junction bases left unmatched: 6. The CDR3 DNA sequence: TGCGCCAGCAGCCAGACTAGCGGGGGGCCGTCAGATACGCAGTATTTT. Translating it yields CASSQTSGGPSDTQYF.

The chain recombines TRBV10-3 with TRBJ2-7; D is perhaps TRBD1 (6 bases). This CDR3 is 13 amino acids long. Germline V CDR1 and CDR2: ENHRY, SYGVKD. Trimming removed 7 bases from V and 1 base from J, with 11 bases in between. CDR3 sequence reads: CAITPGQSYEQYF. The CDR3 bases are TGTGCCATCACCCCGGGACAATCCTACGAGCAGTACTTC.

CDR3 nucleotide sequence: TGTGCCAGCAGCCGAGCGGGGATGCGGGAGACCCAGTACTTC. Translated, it gives CASSRAGMRETQYF. The V and J genes are TRBV7-2 and TRBJ2-5; 7 positions match TRBD2. The CDR3 covers 14 residues. J gave up 5 bases and V 5 bases, and 8 bases lay outside the gene matches. Per germline, CDR1 SGHTA and CDR2 FQGNSA.

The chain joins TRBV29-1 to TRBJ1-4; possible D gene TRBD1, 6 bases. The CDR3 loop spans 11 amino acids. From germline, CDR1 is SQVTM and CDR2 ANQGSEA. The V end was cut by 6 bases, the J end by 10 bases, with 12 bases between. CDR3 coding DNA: TGCAGCGTGTTACAGGGTGCAAAACTGTTTTTT. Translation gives CSVLQGAKLFF.

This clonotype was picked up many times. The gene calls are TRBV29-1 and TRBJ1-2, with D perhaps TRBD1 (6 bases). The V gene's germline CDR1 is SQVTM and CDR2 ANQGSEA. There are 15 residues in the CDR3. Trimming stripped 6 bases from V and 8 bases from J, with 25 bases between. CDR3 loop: CSVPSPTGTMEGYTF. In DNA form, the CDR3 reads TGCAGCGTCCCGTCCCCAACCGGGACAATGGAAGGCTACACCTTC.

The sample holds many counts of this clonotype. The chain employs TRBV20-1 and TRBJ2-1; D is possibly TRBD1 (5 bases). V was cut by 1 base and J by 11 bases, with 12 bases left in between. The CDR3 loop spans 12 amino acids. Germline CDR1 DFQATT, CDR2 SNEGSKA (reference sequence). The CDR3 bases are TGCAGTGCTAGAGTCCAGGGCGGCAAGCAGTTCTTC. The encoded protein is CSARVQGGKQFF.